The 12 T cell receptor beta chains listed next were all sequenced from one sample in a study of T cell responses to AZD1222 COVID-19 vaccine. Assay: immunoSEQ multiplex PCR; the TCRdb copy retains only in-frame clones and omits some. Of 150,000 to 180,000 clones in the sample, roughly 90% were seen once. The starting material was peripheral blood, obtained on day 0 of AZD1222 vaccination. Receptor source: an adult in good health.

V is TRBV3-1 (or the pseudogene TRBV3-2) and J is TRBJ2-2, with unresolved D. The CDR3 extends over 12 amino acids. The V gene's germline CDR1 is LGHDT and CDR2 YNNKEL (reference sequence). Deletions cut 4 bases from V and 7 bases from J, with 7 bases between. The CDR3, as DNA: TGTGCCAGCAGCCTGATGGGCGGGGAGCTGTTTTTT. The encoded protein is CASSLMGGELFF.

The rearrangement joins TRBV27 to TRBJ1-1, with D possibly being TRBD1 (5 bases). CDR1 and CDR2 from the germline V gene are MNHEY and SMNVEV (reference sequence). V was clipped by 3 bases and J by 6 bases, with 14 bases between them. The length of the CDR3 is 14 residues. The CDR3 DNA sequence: TGTGCCAGCAGTTTGCAAGCAGGGATCCCTGAAGCTTTCTTT. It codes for CASSLQAGIPEAFF.

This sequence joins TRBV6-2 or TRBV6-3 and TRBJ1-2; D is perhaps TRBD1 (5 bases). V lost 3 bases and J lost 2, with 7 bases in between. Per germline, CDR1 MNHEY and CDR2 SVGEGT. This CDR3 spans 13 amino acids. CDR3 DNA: TGTGCCAGCAGTTATCAGGGAAACTATGGCTACACCTTC. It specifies CASSYQGNYGYTF.

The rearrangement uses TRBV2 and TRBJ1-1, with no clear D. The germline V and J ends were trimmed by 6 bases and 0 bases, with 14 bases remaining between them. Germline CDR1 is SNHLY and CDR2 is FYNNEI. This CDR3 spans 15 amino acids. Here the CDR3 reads CASRPRAGMNTEAFF. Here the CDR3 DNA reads TGTGCCAGCAGACCTAGGGCAGGAATGAACACTGAAGCTTTCTTT.

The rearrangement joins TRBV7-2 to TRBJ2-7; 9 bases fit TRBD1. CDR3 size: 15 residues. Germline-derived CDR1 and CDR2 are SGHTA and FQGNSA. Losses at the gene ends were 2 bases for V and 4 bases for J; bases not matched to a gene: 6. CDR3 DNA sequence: TGTGCCAGCAGCTTACAACAGGGGGCCGGGTACGAGCAGTACTTC. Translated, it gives CASSLQQGAGYEQYF.

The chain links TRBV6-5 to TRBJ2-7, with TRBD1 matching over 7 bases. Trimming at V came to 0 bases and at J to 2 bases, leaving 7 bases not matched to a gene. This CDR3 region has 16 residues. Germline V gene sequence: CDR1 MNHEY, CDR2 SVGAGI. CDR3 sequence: CASSYSRQGEAYEQYF. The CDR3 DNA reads TGTGCCAGCAGTTACTCTCGACAGGGAGAAGCCTACGAGCAGTACTTC.

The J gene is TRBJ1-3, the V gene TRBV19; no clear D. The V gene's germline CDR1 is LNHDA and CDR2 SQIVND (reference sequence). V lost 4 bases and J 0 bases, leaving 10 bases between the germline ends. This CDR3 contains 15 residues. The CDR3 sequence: CASSTGGSSGNTIYF. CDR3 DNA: TGTGCCAGTAGTACGGGAGGGAGCTCTGGAAACACCATATATTTT.

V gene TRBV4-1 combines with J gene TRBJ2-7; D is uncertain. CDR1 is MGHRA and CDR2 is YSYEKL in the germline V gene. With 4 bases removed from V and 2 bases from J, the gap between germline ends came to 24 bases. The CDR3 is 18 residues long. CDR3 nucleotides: TGCGCCAGCAGCCTCTCCCCCGATTCAGGCAGTAGCCCCTACGAGCAGTACTTC. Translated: CASSLSPDSGSSPYEQYF.

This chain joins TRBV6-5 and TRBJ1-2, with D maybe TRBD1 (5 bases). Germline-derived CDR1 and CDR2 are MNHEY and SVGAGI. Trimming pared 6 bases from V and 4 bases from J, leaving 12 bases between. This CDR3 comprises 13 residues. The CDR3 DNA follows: TGTGCCAGCAGAAAGGACAACGCCTATGGCTACACCTTC. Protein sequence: CASRKDNAYGYTF.

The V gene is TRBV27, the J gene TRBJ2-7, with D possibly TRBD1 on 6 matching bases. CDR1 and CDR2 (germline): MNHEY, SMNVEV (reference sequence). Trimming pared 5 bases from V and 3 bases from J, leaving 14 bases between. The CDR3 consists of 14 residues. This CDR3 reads CASSPDRYLYEQYF. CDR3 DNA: TGTGCCAGCAGTCCCGACAGGTACCTCTACGAGCAGTACTTC.

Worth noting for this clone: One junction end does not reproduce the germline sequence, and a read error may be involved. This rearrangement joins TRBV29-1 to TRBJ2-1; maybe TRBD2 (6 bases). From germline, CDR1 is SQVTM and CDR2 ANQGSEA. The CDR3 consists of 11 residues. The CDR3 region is CAVGSGNEQFF. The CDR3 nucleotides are TGTGCGGTCGGGAGCGGCAATGAGCAGTTCTTC.

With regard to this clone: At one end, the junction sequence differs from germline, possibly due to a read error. The CDR3 region is CAWSLLLSYDYTF. DNA of the CDR3: TGTGCCTGGAGCTTACTGCTATCCTATGACTACACCTTC. The J gene is TRBJ1-2, the V gene TRBV30; D is unresolved. The germline V gene has CDR1 GTSNPN and CDR2 SVGIG (reference sequence). This CDR3 contains 13 residues.